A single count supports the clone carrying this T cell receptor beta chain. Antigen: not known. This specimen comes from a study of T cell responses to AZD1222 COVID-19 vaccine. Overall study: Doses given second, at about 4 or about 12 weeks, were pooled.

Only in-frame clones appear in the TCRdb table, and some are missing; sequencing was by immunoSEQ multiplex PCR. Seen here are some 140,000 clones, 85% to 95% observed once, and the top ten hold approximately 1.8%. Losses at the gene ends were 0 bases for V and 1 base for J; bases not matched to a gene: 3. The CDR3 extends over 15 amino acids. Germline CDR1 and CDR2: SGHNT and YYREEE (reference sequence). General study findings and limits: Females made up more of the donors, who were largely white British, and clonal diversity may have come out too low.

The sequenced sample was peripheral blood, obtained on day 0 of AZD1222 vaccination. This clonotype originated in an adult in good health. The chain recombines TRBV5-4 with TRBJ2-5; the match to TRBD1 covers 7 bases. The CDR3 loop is CASSLVGGSQETQYF. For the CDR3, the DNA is TGTGCCAGCAGCTTGGTAGGGGGCTCCCAAGAGACCCAGTACTTC.